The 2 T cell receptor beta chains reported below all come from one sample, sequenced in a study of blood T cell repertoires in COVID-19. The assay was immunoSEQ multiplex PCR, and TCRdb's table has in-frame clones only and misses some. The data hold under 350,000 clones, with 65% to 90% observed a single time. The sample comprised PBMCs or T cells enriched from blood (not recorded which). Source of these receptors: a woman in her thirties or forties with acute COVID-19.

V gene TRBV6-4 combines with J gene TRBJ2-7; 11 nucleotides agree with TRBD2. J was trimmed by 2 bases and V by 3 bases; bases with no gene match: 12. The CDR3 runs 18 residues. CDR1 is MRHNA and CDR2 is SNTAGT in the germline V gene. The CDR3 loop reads CASSDATSGSMVTYEQYF. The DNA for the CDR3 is TGTGCCAGCAGTGATGCTACTAGCGGGAGTATGGTGACCTACGAGCAGTACTTC.

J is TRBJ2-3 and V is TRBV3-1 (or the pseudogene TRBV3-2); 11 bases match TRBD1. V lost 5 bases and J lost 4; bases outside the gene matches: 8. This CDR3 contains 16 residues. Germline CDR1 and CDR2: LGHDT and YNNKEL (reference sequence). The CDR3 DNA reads TGTGCCAGCAGCTCCCGGACAGGGGGCACGGCAGATACGCAGTATTTT. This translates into CASSSRTGGTADTQYF.